This entry features one TCR beta chain sequence. V gave up 3 bases and J gave up 7 bases, with 10 bases separating them. CDR3 length: 13 amino acids. Germline lookup yields CDR1 LGHDT and CDR2 YNNKEL (reference sequence). As originally analysed: Amplified reference gene primers provided the basis for estimating nucleated cell counts. TCRdb keeps only in-frame clones here, not all; method: immunoSEQ multiplex PCR. The V and J calls and clone size come from that table; D and trimming were worked out from the DNA. Of approximately 170,000 clones in the sample, roughly 80% are singletons; the top ten hold 6.5% to 9%. This sample is drawn from a study of blood T cell repertoires in COVID-19. Study-wide context: Donors in the United States, Italy and Spain gave samples during acute or convalescent COVID-19. The cDNA or gDNA used as material had been derived from T cells, B-cell-depleted T cells, or PBMCs.

The specimen sequenced was peripheral blood. This receptor was obtained from an elderly woman with COVID-19, enrolled during active disease. The chain has TRBV3-1 (or the pseudogene TRBV3-2) and TRBJ2-1; possibly TRBD2 for D (6 bases). The CDR3 loop is CASSQGGENEQFF. CDR3 in DNA: TGTGCCAGCAGCCAGGGGGGAGAAAATGAGCAGTTCTTC.